The TCR beta chain described here comes from a study of Graves' ophthalmopathy and Graves' hyperthyroidism. The overall study: Specimen type is peripheral blood, obtained at initial diagnosis before any treatment. The study's findings and limits: Sensitivity of around 85% and specificity of less than 82% were achieved when a 13-signature model separated ophthalmopathy from stable hyperthyroidism. Blood also harbored most expanded thyroid clonotypes above 0.001 frequency.

About this clonotype: Its target is not known. The CDR3 does not close with the conserved phenylalanine or tryptophan, likely indicating a read error. The limits of the CDR3 on the DNA are not certain, so only TCRdb's listed CDR3 is given.

Amplification of TCR beta CDR3 regions used RNA transcripts. The library came from an HTBI-primed first-round RT-PCR and a second-round multiplex PCR. Each CDR3 protein gets one entry after TCRdb re-called the multiplex PCR reads with MiXCR. The sample records hundreds of thousands of distinct CDR3 sequences, more than 40% being singletons. Per the germline V gene, CDR1 is WSHSY and CDR2 is SAAADI. The CDR3 adds up to 10 amino acids, both ends counted. The sequence derives from an adult man with Graves' ophthalmopathy. The chain employs TRBV10-2 and TRBJ1-4; the DNA was not compared with TRBD1, the D call given in the table. Specimen: peripheral blood. This chain's CDR3 is CASSVRGSHY.